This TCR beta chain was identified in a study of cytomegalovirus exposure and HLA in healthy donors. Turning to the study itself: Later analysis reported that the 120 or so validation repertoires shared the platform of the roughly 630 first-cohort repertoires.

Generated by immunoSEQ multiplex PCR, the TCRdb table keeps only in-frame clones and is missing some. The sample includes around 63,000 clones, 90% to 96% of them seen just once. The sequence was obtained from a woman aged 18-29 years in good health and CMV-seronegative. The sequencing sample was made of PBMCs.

CDR3 sequence (DNA): TGCGCCAGCAGTGAGGGTAGTGTGGACATTCAGTACTTC. Protein sequence: CASSEGSVDIQYF. The chain joins TRBV10-1 to TRBJ2-4; D is unresolved. The CDR3 is made up of 13 amino acids. The V end lost 2 bases, the J end lost 8 bases, and 10 bases lay between the germline ends. CDR1 and CDR2 (germline): WNHNN, SYGVQD (reference sequence).